The source of this T cell receptor (beta chain) is a study of chemoradiotherapy in HPV16-positive cancers. The study's findings and limits: Candidate HPV-specific clones and E7-related TCR motifs grew in tumor during treatment.

A remark on this clone: Its antigen is unknown.

The germline CDR1 and CDR2 sequences are KGHSH and LQKENI. J was trimmed by 3 bases and V by 4 bases; bases with no gene match: 5. The CDR3 has 15 amino acids. Using immunoSEQ multiplex PCR, the repertoire was profiled, and TCRdb retains in-frame clones only, with some absent. The table has about 35,000 clones, around 92% seen once. Sequencing was performed on blood, taken from a patient who underwent chemoradiotherapy. The chain carries TRBV18 and TRBJ1-2; 10 bases line up with TRBD1. This sequence was found in a human donor with HPV-associated anogenital cancer. The CDR3 is CASSLGDRGDYGYTF. Here the CDR3 DNA reads TGTGCCAGCTCACTTGGGGACAGGGGAGACTATGGCTACACCTTC. The full variable domain, with the rest looked up from reference TRBV18 and TRBJ1-2, is NAGVMQNPRHLVRRRGQEARLRCSPMKGHSHVYWYRQLPEEGLKFMVYLQKENIIDESGMPKERFSAEFPKEGPSILRIQQVVRGDSAAYFCASSLGDRGDYGYTFGSGTRLTVV.